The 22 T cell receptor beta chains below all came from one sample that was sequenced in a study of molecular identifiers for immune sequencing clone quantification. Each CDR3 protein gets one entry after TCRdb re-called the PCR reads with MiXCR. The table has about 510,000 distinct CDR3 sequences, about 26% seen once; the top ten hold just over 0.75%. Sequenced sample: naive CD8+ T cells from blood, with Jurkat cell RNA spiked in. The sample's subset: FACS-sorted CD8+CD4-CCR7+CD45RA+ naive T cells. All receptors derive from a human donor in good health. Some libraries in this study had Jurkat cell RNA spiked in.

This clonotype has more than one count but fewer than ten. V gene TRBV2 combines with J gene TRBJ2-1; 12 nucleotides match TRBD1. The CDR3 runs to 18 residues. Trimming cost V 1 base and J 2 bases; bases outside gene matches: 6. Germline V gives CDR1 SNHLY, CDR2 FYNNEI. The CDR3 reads CASSEEVGQGAPYNEQFF. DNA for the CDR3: TGTGCCAGCAGTGAAGAAGTGGGACAGGGGGCGCCCTACAATGAGCAGTTCTTC.

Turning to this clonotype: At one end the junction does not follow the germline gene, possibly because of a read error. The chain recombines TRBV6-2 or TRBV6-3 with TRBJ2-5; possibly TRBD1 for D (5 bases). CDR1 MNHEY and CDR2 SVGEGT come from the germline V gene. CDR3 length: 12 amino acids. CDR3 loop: CASRTEQEPQYF. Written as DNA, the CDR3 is TGTGCCAGCAGGACAGAACAAGAGCCCCAGTACTTC.

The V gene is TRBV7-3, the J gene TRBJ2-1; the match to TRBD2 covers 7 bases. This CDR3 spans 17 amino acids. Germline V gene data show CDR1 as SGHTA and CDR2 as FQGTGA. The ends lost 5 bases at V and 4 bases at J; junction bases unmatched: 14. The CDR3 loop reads CASSPTVGGIAYNEQFF. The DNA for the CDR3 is TGTGCCAGCAGCCCCACGGTCGGGGGGATAGCGTACAATGAGCAGTTCTTC.

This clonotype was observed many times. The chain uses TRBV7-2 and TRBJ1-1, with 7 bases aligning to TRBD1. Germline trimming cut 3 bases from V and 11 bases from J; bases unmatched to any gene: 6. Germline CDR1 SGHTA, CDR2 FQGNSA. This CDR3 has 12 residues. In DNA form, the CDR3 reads TGTGCCAGCAGCTTCGACAGGGTCGGCGCTTTCTTT. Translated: CASSFDRVGAFF. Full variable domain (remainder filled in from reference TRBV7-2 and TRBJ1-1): GAGVSQSPSNKVTEKGKDVELRCDPISGHTALYWYRQSLGQGLEFLIYFQGNSAPDKSGLPSDRFSAERTGGSVSTLTIQRTQQEDSAVYLCASSFDRVGAFFGQGTRLTVV.

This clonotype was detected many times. For the CDR3, the DNA is TGTGCCAGCAAGGAGGATAGCGGTTACGAGCAGTACTTC. Translated: CASKEDSGYEQYF. This chain connects TRBV6-6 to TRBJ2-7; a possible D gene is TRBD2 (6 bases). Germline V gene data show CDR1 as MNHNY and CDR2 as SVGAGI (reference sequence). Trimming left V 7 bases short and J 4 bases short, with 14 bases between. The CDR3 extends over 13 amino acids.

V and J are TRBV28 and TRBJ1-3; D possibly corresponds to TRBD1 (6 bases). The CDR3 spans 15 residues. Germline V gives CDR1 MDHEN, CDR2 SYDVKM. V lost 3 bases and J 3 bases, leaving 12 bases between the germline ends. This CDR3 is CASSFGGRLGNTIYF. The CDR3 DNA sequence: TGTGCCAGCAGTTTCGGGGGGCGCCTTGGAAACACCATATATTTT.

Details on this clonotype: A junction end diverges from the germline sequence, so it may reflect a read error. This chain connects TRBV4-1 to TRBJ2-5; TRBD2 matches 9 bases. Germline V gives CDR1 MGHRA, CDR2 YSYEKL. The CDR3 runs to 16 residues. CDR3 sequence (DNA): TGCGCCAGCAACCAAGCGCTAGCGGGGAGGCAAGAGACCCAGTACTTC. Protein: CASNQALAGRQETQYF.

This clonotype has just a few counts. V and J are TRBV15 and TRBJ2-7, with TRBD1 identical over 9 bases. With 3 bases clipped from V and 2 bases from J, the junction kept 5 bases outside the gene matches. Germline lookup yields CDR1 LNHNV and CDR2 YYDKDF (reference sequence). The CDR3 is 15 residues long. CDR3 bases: TGTGCCACCAGCAGTCGGGACAGGGTGCCCTACGAGCAGTACTTC. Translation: CATSSRDRVPYEQYF.

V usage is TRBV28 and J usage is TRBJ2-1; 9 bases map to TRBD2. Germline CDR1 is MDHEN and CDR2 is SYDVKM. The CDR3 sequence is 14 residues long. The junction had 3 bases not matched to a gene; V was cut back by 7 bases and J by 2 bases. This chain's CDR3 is CASTAGGAYNEQFF. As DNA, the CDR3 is TGTGCCAGCACTGCGGGAGGGGCCTACAATGAGCAGTTCTTC.

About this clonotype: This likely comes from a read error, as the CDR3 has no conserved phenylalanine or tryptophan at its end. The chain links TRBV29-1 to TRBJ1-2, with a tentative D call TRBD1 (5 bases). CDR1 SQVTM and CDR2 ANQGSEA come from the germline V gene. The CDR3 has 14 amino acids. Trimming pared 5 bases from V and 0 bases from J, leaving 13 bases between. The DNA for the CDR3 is TGCAGCGTTCCCCGGGACGGAGCTAACTATGGCTACACCCTC. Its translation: CSVPRDGANYGYTL.

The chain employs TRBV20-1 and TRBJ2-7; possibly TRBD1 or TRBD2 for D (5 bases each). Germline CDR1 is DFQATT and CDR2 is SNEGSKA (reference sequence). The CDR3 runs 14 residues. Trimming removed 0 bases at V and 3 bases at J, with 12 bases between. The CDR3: CSARDGDRYYEQYF. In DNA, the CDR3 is TGCAGTGCTAGAGACGGGGACCGCTACTACGAGCAGTACTTC.

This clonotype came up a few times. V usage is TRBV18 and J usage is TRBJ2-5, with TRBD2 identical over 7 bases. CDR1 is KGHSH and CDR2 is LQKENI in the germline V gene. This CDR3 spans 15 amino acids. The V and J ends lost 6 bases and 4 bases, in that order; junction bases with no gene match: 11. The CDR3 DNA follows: TGTGCCAGCTCTCGAACCGGGACTACAGGAGAGACCCAGTACTTC. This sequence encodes CASSRTGTTGETQYF. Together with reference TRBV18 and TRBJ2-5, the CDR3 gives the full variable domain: NAGVMQNPRHLVRRRGQEARLRCSPMKGHSHVYWYRQLPEEGLKFMVYLQKENIIDESGMPKERFSAEFPKEGPSILRIQQVVRGDSAAYFCASSRTGTTGETQYFGPGTRLLVL.

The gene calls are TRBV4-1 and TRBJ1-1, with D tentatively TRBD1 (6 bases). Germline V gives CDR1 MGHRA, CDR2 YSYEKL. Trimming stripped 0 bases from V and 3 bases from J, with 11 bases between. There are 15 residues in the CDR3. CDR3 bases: TGCGCCAGCAGCCAAGACAGGGGAGTGCACACTGAAGCTTTCTTT. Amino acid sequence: CASSQDRGVHTEAFF.

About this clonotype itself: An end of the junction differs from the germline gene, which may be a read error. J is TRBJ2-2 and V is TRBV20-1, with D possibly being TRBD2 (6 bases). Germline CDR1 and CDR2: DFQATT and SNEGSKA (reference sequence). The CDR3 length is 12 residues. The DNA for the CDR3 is TGCAGTGCTAGAGGACTAGATGGGGAGCAGTTTTTT. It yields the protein CSARGLDGEQFF.

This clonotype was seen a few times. The CDR3 DNA reads TGTGCCAGCAGCTCTGGACTAGCGGGGGGCCCTGACAATGAGCAGTTCTTC. It encodes CASSSGLAGGPDNEQFF. This chain joins TRBV7-8 and TRBJ2-1; TRBD2 aligns across 14 bases. Germline V CDR1 and CDR2: SGHVS, FQNEAQ. The V and J ends lost 4 bases and 5 bases, in that order; junction bases with no gene match: 7. This CDR3 spans 17 amino acids.

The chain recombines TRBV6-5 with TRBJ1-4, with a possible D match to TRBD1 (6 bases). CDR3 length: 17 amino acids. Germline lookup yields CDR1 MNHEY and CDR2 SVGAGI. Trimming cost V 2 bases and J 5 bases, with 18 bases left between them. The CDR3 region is CASSYQPPDSSNEKLFF. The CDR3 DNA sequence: TGTGCCAGCAGTTACCAACCCCCGGACAGTTCAAATGAAAAACTGTTTTTT.

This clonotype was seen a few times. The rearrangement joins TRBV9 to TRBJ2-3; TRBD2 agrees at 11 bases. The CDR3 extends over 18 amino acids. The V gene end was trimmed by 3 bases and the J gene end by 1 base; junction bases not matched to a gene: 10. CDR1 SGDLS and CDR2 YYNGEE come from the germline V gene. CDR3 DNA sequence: TGTGCCAGCAGCGGAGGCCCGTTACTAGCGGGGGGCACAGATACGCAGTATTTT. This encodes CASSGGPLLAGGTDTQYF.

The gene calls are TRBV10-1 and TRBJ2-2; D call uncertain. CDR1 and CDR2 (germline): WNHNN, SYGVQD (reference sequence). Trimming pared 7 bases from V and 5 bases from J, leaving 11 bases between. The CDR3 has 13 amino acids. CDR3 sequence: CASMPTGTGELFF. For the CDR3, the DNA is TGCGCCAGCATGCCTACTGGAACCGGGGAGCTGTTTTTT.

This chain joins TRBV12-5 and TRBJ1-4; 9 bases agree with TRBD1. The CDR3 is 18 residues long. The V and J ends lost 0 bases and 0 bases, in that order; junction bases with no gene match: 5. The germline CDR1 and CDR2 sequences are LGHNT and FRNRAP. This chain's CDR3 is CASGLVLRDRATNEKLFF. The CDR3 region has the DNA TGTGCTAGTGGTTTGGTACTAAGGGACAGGGCAACTAATGAAAAACTGTTTTTT.

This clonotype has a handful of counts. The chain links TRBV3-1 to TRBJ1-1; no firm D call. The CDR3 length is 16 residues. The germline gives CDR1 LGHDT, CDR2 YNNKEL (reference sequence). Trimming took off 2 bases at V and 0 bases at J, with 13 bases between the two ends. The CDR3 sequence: CASSQRVYQLNTEAFF. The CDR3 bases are TGTGCCAGCAGCCAACGTGTTTACCAGTTGAACACTGAAGCTTTCTTT.

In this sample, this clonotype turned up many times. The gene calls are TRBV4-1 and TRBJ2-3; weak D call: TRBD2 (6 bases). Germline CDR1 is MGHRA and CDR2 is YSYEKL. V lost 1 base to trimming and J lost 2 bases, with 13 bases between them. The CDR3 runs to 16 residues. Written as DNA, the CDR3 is TGCGCCAGCAGCCAAGGAGGTAGCGGATACACAGATACGCAGTATTTT. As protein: CASSQGGSGYTDTQYF.

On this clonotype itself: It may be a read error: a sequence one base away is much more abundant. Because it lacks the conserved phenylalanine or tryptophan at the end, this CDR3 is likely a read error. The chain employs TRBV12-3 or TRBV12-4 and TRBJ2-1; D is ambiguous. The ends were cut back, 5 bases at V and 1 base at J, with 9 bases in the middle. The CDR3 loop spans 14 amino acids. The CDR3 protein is CASSPSVSYNEQFL. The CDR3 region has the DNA TGTGCCAGCAGTCCCTCTGTATCCTACAATGAGCAGTTCCTC.